This record covers a single T cell receptor (beta chain). The data belong to a study of CD8+ T cells in alopecia areata. RNA extraction and reverse transcription yielded cDNA as sequencing template. Repertoires were generated with immunoSEQ multiplex PCR, while TCRdb's copy carries only in-frame clones and drops some. The repertoire has roughly 200,000 clones, approximately 62% of them found once; the top ten carry under 2%. Germline CDR1 MRHNA, CDR2 SNTAGT. J gave up 4 bases and V 6 bases, and 5 bases lay outside the gene matches. CDR3 size: 13 residues. V and J are TRBV6-4 and TRBJ1-1, with 7 bases matching TRBD1. The receptor comes from a human donor with alopecia areata. The starting material was CD4+ T cells sorted from blood, obtained at week 0. CDR3: CASRRGPGTEAFF. The CDR3 DNA reads as TGTGCCAGCAGGAGGGGGCCCGGCACTGAAGCTTTCTTT.